The clone carrying this TCR beta chain occurred a few times. Its matching antigen is unknown. V shed 0 bases and J shed 5 bases, with 4 bases lying between them. CDR3 size: 12 residues. Germline CDR1 and CDR2: MGHRA and YSYEKL. Method: immunoSEQ multiplex PCR; TCRdb's copy keeps in-frame clones and lacks some. Of 150,000 to 200,000 clones listed, roughly 88% are singletons. This entry comes from a study of T cell responses to AZD1222 COVID-19 vaccine. Pooled samples include second doses given at about 4 or 12 weeks. Study conclusions and caveats: The study reported that nearly half of spike-specific TCRs target unmutated variant regions. Without day 14 samples, only post-peak T cell repertoires were studied. Spike regions recognized by vaccine-associated CD4 TCRs spanned the protein, led by 160-218 and 743-854.

V and J are TRBV4-1 and TRBJ1-2, with D unclear. The TCR was taken from an adult who received the AZD1222 COVID-19 vaccine. The source material was peripheral blood, sampled 28 days after the second AZD1222 dose. For the CDR3, the DNA is TGCGCCAGCAGCCAAGAGCGATATGGCTACACCTTC. Translated, it gives CASSQERYGYTF.